This entry describes one T cell receptor beta chain. What it recognizes is unknown. This sample is drawn from a study of siplizumab effects on memory and regulatory T cells. From germline, CDR1 is SQVTM and CDR2 ANQGSEA. CDR3 length equals 16 residues. V was clipped by 0 bases and J by 4 bases; unmatched bases: 8. The study, taken as a whole, reports: There was no confirmation of the suppressive function of proliferating Tregs from siplizumab cultures. Of the proliferating CD4+ or CD8+ clones, roughly 80-97% lacked a naive or memory phenotype that could be assigned. The naive T cell population seemed more diverse than memory cells and seemed a major contributor to the alloresponse.

Only in-frame clones appear in the TCRdb table, and some are missing; sequencing was by immunoSEQ multiplex PCR. The sample includes more than 75,000 clones, approximately 94% seen only once; the top ten take 5% to 7%. The chain recombines TRBV29-1 with TRBJ2-7; 11 bases agree with TRBD2. Sequenced input: CD8+ T cells sorted from blood. This sequence originates from a human donor in good health. CDR3 loop: CSVEDALAGASYEQYF. The CDR3 nucleotides are TGCAGCGTTGAAGATGCACTAGCGGGGGCTTCGTACGAGCAGTACTTC.